The 13 T cell receptor beta chains below come from one sample, sequenced in a study of identical twins. Each CDR3 protein is one row after TCRdb ran MiXCR on the 5' RACE reads. This sample has approximately 220,000 distinct CDR3 sequences, with around 10% found just once. The sample comprised memory (CD45RO+) T cells sorted from blood. These receptor sequences come from a woman aged 18-35 years in good health.

This clonotype was recorded a few times. V usage is TRBV6-5 and J usage is TRBJ2-1, with D possibly being TRBD2 (7 bases). V was clipped by 4 bases and J by 7 bases, with 14 bases between them. The CDR3 length is 14 residues. The V gene's germline CDR1 is MNHEY and CDR2 SVGAGI. The CDR3 sequence is CASSFGGRGNEQFF. The CDR3 bases are TGTGCCAGCAGTTTCGGGGGGCGCGGGAATGAGCAGTTCTTC.

This clonotype appeared many times. As DNA, the CDR3 is TGTGCCAGCAGCTTAATCCAAGAGACCCAGTACTTC. Its protein product is CASSLIQETQYF. The chain couples TRBV11-2 to TRBJ2-5; D uncertain. V was pared by 2 bases and J by 1 base, with 2 bases between. CDR1 is SGHAT, CDR2 FQNNGV, per germline. The length of the CDR3 is 12 residues.

The V and J genes are TRBV15 and TRBJ2-7; 7 bases match TRBD2. Germline-derived CDR1 and CDR2 are LNHNV and YYDKDF (reference sequence). The CDR3 extends over 16 amino acids. Trimming cost V 0 bases and J 3 bases; bases outside gene matches: 8. CDR3 nucleotide sequence: TGTGCCACCAGCAGAGATTCCAGCGGGGTCGACTACGAGCAGTACTTC. Translating it yields CATSRDSSGVDYEQYF.

V usage is TRBV20-1 and J usage is TRBJ2-6; no reliable D call. CDR3 length: 14 amino acids. Germline loops: CDR1 DFQATT, CDR2 SNEGSKA (reference sequence). Between the trimmed V and J ends, which lost 6 bases and 1 base, there was a span of 10 bases. As DNA, the CDR3 is TGCAGTGCCGCGTTATTATCTGGGGCCAACGTCCTGACTTTC. As protein: CSAALLSGANVLTF.

This clonotype has ten or more counts. The chain carries TRBV12-3 or TRBV12-4 and TRBJ2-7, with D possibly being TRBD1 (6 bases). This CDR3 contains 17 residues. V was clipped by 2 bases and J by 0 bases, with 17 bases between them. The CDR3 protein is CASSLTGQLFPSYEQYF. CDR3 bases: TGTGCCAGCAGTTTAACGGGACAACTTTTTCCCTCCTACGAGCAGTACTTC.

At least ten counts were recorded for this clonotype. CDR3 coding DNA: TGTGCCACCAGTGACATTGCGGGACACCAGTACTTC. This encodes CATSDIAGHQYF. This chain links TRBV24-1 with TRBJ2-5; tentatively, D is TRBD1 or TRBD2 (6 bases each). This CDR3 is built from 12 residues. Germline values: CDR1 KGHDR, CDR2 SFDVKD. The V gene lost 4 bases and the J gene lost 10 bases, with 12 bases spanning the gap.

This clonotype came up a few times. The CDR3 DNA sequence: TGTGCCAGCAGCCCGGACAGGGAAGATGGCTACACCTTC. It is translated as CASSPDREDGYTF. This chain connects TRBV7-2 to TRBJ1-2; 8 bases map to TRBD1. The CDR3 consists of 13 residues. Germline CDR1 and CDR2: SGHTA and FQGNSA. Germline trimming cut 5 bases from V and 6 bases from J; bases unmatched to any gene: 5.

This clonotype was counted only a few times. The CDR3 sequence is CASSTGGTVDTGELFF. The CDR3 DNA follows: TGTGCCAGCAGCACGGGGGGGACAGTAGACACCGGGGAGCTGTTTTTT. This chain connects TRBV5-8 to TRBJ2-2; tentatively, D is TRBD2 (8 bases). The germline CDR1 and CDR2 sequences are SGHTS and YDEGEE. V shed 4 bases and J shed 3 bases, with 16 bases lying between them. The CDR3 sequence is 16 residues long.

The gene calls are TRBV3-1 and TRBJ2-1; 11 bases match TRBD1. CDR3 size: 14 residues. V shed 3 bases and J 9 bases; nucleotides not matched to a gene: 4. The germline V gene encodes CDR1 LGHDT and CDR2 YNNKEL (reference sequence). The CDR3 sequence: CASSQGTGGLEQFF. The CDR3 region has the DNA TGTGCCAGCAGCCAGGGGACAGGGGGTCTTGAGCAGTTCTTC.

This clonotype was counted many times. The V call is TRBV9, the J call TRBJ1-5; D remains unclear. Germline values: CDR1 SGDLS, CDR2 YYNGEE. Trimming shortened V by 1 base and J by 1 base, and 3 bases separated the two germline ends. The CDR3 runs to 13 residues. In DNA, the CDR3 is TGTGCCAGCAGCGTAAACAGCAATCAGCCCCAGCATTTT. Translation: CASSVNSNQPQHF.

In this sample, this clonotype turned up once. The chain carries TRBV5-6 and TRBJ2-5, with 8 bases that match TRBD1. Germline V lookup: CDR1 SGHDT, CDR2 YYEEEE. Trimming removed 4 bases from V and 4 bases from J; junction bases left unmatched: 6. This CDR3 is 14 amino acids long. The CDR3 region has the DNA TGTGCCAGCAGCCGACCCGACAGGGGAGAGACCCAGTACTTC. This sequence encodes CASSRPDRGETQYF.

V usage is TRBV20-1 and J usage is TRBJ1-6; 9 bases line up with TRBD1. Looked up from germline, CDR1 is DFQATT and CDR2 is SNEGSKA (reference sequence). The junction had 3 bases not matched to a gene; V was cut back by 5 bases and J by 7 bases. This CDR3 has 13 residues. CDR3 sequence: CSASQGANSPLHF. The CDR3 nucleotides read TGCAGTGCTTCACAGGGGGCGAATTCACCCCTCCACTTT.

This clonotype was recorded at least ten times. The rearrangement uses TRBV6-2 or TRBV6-3 and TRBJ2-5, with D possibly TRBD2 on 6 matching bases. The CDR3 spans 13 residues. Germline V gives CDR1 MNHEY, CDR2 SVGEGT. V lost 6 bases, J lost 4 bases, and 12 bases lay in between. This CDR3 reads CASSRLEAETQYF. The CDR3 DNA is TGTGCCAGCAGCAGACTAGAGGCAGAGACCCAGTACTTC.